Listed below are T cell receptor beta chains from one sample, sequenced in a study of cytomegalovirus exposure and HLA in healthy donors. Data came from immunoSEQ multiplex PCR; TCRdb stores just in-frame clones and leaves some out. Its clone listing holds around 140,000 clones. The material sequenced was PBMCs. These receptors originate from a woman between 40 and 55 years old in good health and CMV-seronegative. CDR3s include the opening cysteine and the closing phenylalanine or tryptophan. D genes are given only for firm matches.

v_gene,d_gene,j_gene,CDR3aa,CDR3nt
TRBV5-4,TRBD1,TRBJ2-7,CASSPRDRGSYEQYF,TGTGCCAGCAGTCCCCGGGACAGGGGGTCCTACGAGCAGTACTTC
TRBV10-3,.,TRBJ1-3,CAIAGNSGNTIYF,TGTGCCATCGCGGGCAACTCTGGAAACACCATATATTTT
TRBV4-2,TRBD2,TRBJ2-2,CASSQGASGGYNYGELFF,TGTGCCAGCAGCCAAGGGGCTAGCGGGGGCTATAACTACGGGGAGCTGTTTTTT
TRBV29-1,TRBD2,TRBJ2-5,CSGSSGGAQKTQYF,TGCAGCGGTTCTAGCGGGGGGGCTCAAAAGACCCAGTACTTC
TRBV19,.,TRBJ2-7,CASAYSLTGGEQYF,TGTGCCAGTGCCTATTCACTGACAGGCGGCGAGCAGTACTTC
TRBV25-1,.,TRBJ2-4,CASSEPSLAKNIQYF,TGTGCCAGCAGTGAGCCCAGTCTAGCCAAAAACATTCAGTACTTC
TRBV28,.,TRBJ2-6,CASSTGTGANVLTF,TGTGCCAGCAGCACAGGGACAGGGGCCAACGTCCTGACTTTC
TRBV5-1,.,TRBJ1-1,CASSLEQLNTEAFF,TGCGCCAGCAGCTTGGAACAGTTGAACACTGAAGCTTTCTTT
TRBV10-3,.,TRBJ2-7,CAIRDRGYEQYF,TGTGCCATCAGGGACAGAGGCTACGAGCAGTACTTC
TRBV6-5,TRBD2,TRBJ2-3,CASRLAGGPDTQYF,TGTGCCAGTAGACTAGCGGGGGGGCCAGATACGCAGTATTTT
TRBV6-5,TRBD1,TRBJ1-3,CASRQGLSGNTIYF,TGTGCCAGCAGACAGGGGCTCTCTGGAAACACCATATATTTT
TRBV29-1,TRBD1,TRBJ1-2,CSADRDYGYTF,TGCAGCGCCGACAGGGACTATGGCTACACCTTC
TRBV7-3,.,TRBJ1-4,CASSLSGSHNEKLFF,TGTGCCAGCAGCTTAAGCGGCAGCCATAATGAAAAACTGTTTTTT
TRBV5-1,TRBD1,TRBJ1-5,CASGTGDFNQPQHF,TGCGCCAGTGGGACAGGGGACTTCAATCAGCCCCAGCATTTT
TRBV5-1,TRBD1,TRBJ1-3,CASSSDRPRSGNTIYF,TGCGCCAGCAGCTCGGACAGGCCCCGCTCTGGAAACACCATATATTTT
TRBV6-5,TRBD1,TRBJ2-3,CASSSGQDRGTQYF,TGTGCCAGCAGTTCAGGACAGGATAGGGGTACGCAGTATTTT
TRBV5-6,TRBD2,TRBJ2-3,CASSLTSGGRTDTQYF,TGTGCCAGCAGCTTAACTAGCGGGGGCCGCACAGATACGCAGTATTTT
TRBV5-1,TRBD2,TRBJ2-1,CASSPGGTSEGHEQFF,TGCGCCAGCAGCCCCGGGGGGACTAGCGAGGGCCATGAGCAGTTCTTC
TRBV5-1,.,TRBJ1-2,CASSLAGRPWVAYGYTF,TGCGCCAGCAGCTTGGCCGGGAGGCCCTGGGTAGCCTATGGCTACACCTTC
TRBV5-6,.,TRBJ2-2,CASSLDRGNHGTGELFF,TGTGCCAGCAGCTTGGATAGGGGGAACCACGGCACCGGGGAGCTGTTTTTT
TRBV4-3,TRBD1,TRBJ1-2,CASSQDPPDRDYGYTF,TGCGCCAGCAGCCAAGACCCCCCCGACAGGGACTATGGCTACACCTTC
TRBV7-9,.,TRBJ1-6,CATYRGGAESSPLHF,TGTGCCACCTATAGGGGAGGGGCGGAAAGCTCACCCCTCCACTTT
TRBV5-8,.,TRBJ1-1,CASSLVAGGTEAFF,TGTGCCAGCAGCTTGGTCGCCGGGGGCACTGAAGCTTTCTTT
TRBV12-5,TRBD1,TRBJ2-1,CASARPETGKYNEQFF,TGTGCTAGTGCCAGACCGGAGACAGGGAAGTACAATGAGCAGTTCTTC
TRBV6-5,.,TRBJ2-1,CASSSAWRSSYNEQFF,TGTGCCAGCAGTTCAGCGTGGAGGAGCTCCTACAATGAGCAGTTCTTC
TRBV18,.,TRBJ2-7,CASSPRGGWGSYEQYF,TGTGCCAGCTCACCGAGAGGAGGTTGGGGCTCCTACGAGCAGTACTTC
TRBV28,.,TRBJ1-5,CASSLVSGVNQPQHF,TGTGCCAGCAGTTTAGTGTCAGGGGTCAATCAGCCCCAGCATTTT
TRBV7-2,TRBD1,TRBJ1-2,CASSSPDRANYGYTF,TGTGCCAGCAGCTCGCCGGACAGGGCCAACTATGGCTACACCTTC
TRBV2,.,TRBJ1-5,CASSEASPDQPQHF,TGTGCCAGCAGTGAAGCTTCCCCGGATCAGCCCCAGCATTTT
TRBV28,TRBD1,TRBJ2-4,CASSFFPGQRGQYF,TGTGCCAGCAGTTTCTTCCCGGGACAGAGGGGTCAGTACTTC
TRBV5-1,TRBD2,TRBJ2-1,CASSFAGDYNEQFF,TGCGCCAGCAGCTTCGCGGGGGACTACAATGAGCAGTTCTTC
TRBV5-6,.,TRBJ1-2,CASSPVWAYGYTF,TGTGCCAGCAGCCCCGTGTGGGCCTATGGCTACACCTTC
TRBV11-2,TRBD1,TRBJ1-6,CASSLEGGTGPNSPLHF,TGTGCCAGCAGCTTAGAGGGAGGGACAGGGCCGAATTCACCCCTCCACTTT
TRBV11-1,.,TRBJ1-2,CASSFARAHGYTF,TGTGCCAGCAGCTTTGCCAGGGCACATGGCTACACCTTC
TRBV5-1,TRBD1,TRBJ1-1,CASSWGQEGTEAFF,TGCGCCAGCAGCTGGGGACAGGAGGGCACTGAAGCTTTCTTT
TRBV6-5,.,TRBJ1-6,CASKPPQGHNSPLHF,TGTGCCAGCAAGCCCCCCCAGGGGCATAATTCACCCCTCCACTTT
TRBV10-3,.,TRBJ1-1,CAISVGQGRNTEAFF,TGTGCCATCAGTGTCGGTCAGGGGAGGAACACTGAAGCTTTCTTT
TRBV15,TRBD1,TRBJ1-1,CATSRVRGTGGTEAFF,TGTGCCACCAGCAGAGTCCGGGGGACAGGGGGCACTGAAGCTTTCTTT
TRBV2,TRBD1,TRBJ2-2,CASSITGVRTGELFF,TGTGCCAGCAGTATCACAGGGGTTAGGACCGGGGAGCTGTTTTTT
TRBV4-2,.,TRBJ2-3,CASSPNGLSTDTQYF,TGTGCCAGCAGCCCAAATGGCCTTAGCACAGATACGCAGTATTTT
TRBV4-1,TRBD1,TRBJ1-1,CASSLRTGRIGTEAFF,TGCGCCAGCAGCCTCCGGACAGGGAGGATCGGCACTGAAGCTTTCTTT
TRBV2,TRBD2,TRBJ2-1,CASSERRGGAYNEQFF,TGTGCCAGCAGTGAAAGGCGGGGGGGCGCCTACAATGAGCAGTTCTTC
TRBV7-6,.,TRBJ1-1,CASSLSERGEAFF,TGTGCCAGCAGCTTATCCGAACGGGGGGAAGCTTTCTTT
TRBV7-7,TRBD1,TRBJ2-5,CASSHVGTGKQETQYF,TGTGCTAGCAGCCACGTAGGGACAGGGAAGCAAGAGACCCAGTACTTC
TRBV7-2,TRBD2,TRBJ2-5,CASSLLAGAQETQYF,TGTGCCAGCAGCTTGTTAGCGGGGGCCCAAGAGACCCAGTACTTC
TRBV11-3,TRBD1,TRBJ2-3,CASGQGSNTDTQYF,TGTGCCAGTGGACAGGGAAGTAACACAGATACGCAGTATTTT
TRBV19,.,TRBJ1-2,CATTSGQGGYTF,TGTGCCACCACCTCTGGCCAGGGGGGCTACACCTTC
TRBV9,TRBD1,TRBJ2-3,CASTSGQGFGTDTQYF,TGTGCCAGCACTAGTGGACAGGGGTTCGGCACAGATACGCAGTATTTT
TRBV4-3,TRBD1,TRBJ1-6,CASSHSGQGRSPLHF,TGCGCCAGCAGCCATTCGGGACAGGGAAGATCACCCCTCCACTTT
TRBV19,TRBD1,TRBJ1-5,CASSPGQKNQPQHF,TGTGCCAGTAGTCCGGGACAGAAAAATCAGCCCCAGCATTTT
TRBV19,TRBD1,TRBJ1-2,CASSPGRGRGYTF,TGTGCCAGTAGTCCCGGGAGGGGGCGAGGCTACACCTTC
TRBV19,.,TRBJ1-1,CASPAPGASEAFF,TGTGCCAGTCCGGCACCAGGGGCTTCTGAAGCTTTCTTT